A single sample is the source of the 13 T cell receptor beta chains below, sequenced in a study of vaccination and CD4 T cells after COVID-19. The treatment denotes: roughly 11-day PBMC culture with coronavirus spike peptide pools or control peptides (ViraFEST assay). The antigens these receptors bind are not known. Researchers used the Oncomine TCR Beta short-read assay to sequence DNA from cultured CD4+ T cells. TCRdb reanalysed the PCR reads using MiXCR and keeps one entry per CDR3 protein. This table holds almost 5,500 distinct CDR3 sequences, 70% to 80% found once. Sequenced sample: CD4+ T cells from blood, cultured in vitro. Receptors were obtained from a human donor who had recovered from COVID-19.

The chain joins TRBV12-3 or TRBV12-4 to TRBJ1-5, with 7 nucleotides matching TRBD1. V was clipped by 2 bases and J by 7 bases; unmatched bases: 5. The CDR3 totals 14 residues. The CDR3 spells CASSLHRGGQPQHF. The CDR3 nucleotides are TGTGCCAGCAGTTTACACAGGGGAGGACAGCCCCAGCATTTT.

This clonotype was counted a few times. V gene TRBV5-6 combines with J gene TRBJ1-2; possibly TRBD1 for D (5 bases). Trimming took off 0 bases at V and 4 bases at J, with 19 bases between the two ends. CDR1 SGHDT and CDR2 YYEEEE come from the germline V gene. The CDR3 has 17 amino acids. CDR3 amino acids: CASSLGYTGTGFYGYTF. The CDR3 DNA follows: TGTGCCAGCAGCTTGGGGTATACCGGGACGGGGTTCTATGGCTACACCTTC.

The gene calls are TRBV5-4 and TRBJ2-2; D may match TRBD1 or TRBD2 (5 bases each). Germline-derived CDR1 and CDR2 are SGHNT and YYREEE (reference sequence). CDR3 length: 15 amino acids. V was shortened by 4 bases and J by 1 base, with 11 bases between the two germline ends. The CDR3 sequence is CASSPRDVNTGELFF. The CDR3 DNA reads as TGTGCCAGCAGCCCCCGGGACGTGAACACCGGGGAGCTGTTTTTT.

The chain is built from TRBV2 and TRBJ1-2; TRBD1 might be the D (6 bases). The CDR3 extends over 13 amino acids. Trimming stripped 6 bases from V and 7 bases from J, with 15 bases between. Germline V lookup: CDR1 SNHLY, CDR2 FYNNEI. CDR3 loop: CASRRWGASGYTF. The CDR3 DNA sequence: TGTGCCAGCAGGCGGTGGGGGGCTAGTGGCTACACCTTC.

The chain combines TRBV6-2 or TRBV6-3 with TRBJ2-5, with 8 bases lining up with TRBD2. V lost 6 bases, J lost 7 bases, and 10 bases stayed unmatched. CDR3 length: 14 residues. Per germline, CDR1 MNHEY and CDR2 SVGEGT. The CDR3 nucleotides are TGTGCCAGCAGCCCGGGACTAGTAGAAGGGACCCAGTACTTC. Translation: CASSPGLVEGTQYF.

This chain uses TRBV18 with TRBJ1-2; tentatively, D is TRBD1 (6 bases). V was cut by 3 bases and J by 0 bases, with 11 bases left in between. CDR3 length equals 15 residues. Germline values: CDR1 KGHSH, CDR2 LQKENI. CDR3 sequence: CASSPSGGPNYGYTF. As DNA, the CDR3 is TGTGCCAGCTCACCCTCGGGGGGCCCTAACTATGGCTACACCTTC.

The rearrangement uses TRBV2 and TRBJ2-7; D is perhaps TRBD2 (5 bases). V was trimmed by 7 bases and J by 0 bases, leaving 13 bases between them. Per the germline V gene, CDR1 is SNHLY and CDR2 is FYNNEI. This CDR3 is 14 amino acids long. The CDR3: CASKAALLSYEQYF. The CDR3 DNA is TGTGCCAGCAAAGCGGCACTCCTCTCCTACGAGCAGTACTTC. Looking up the rest from reference TRBV2 and TRBJ2-7 gives the full variable domain: EPEVTQTPSHQVTQMGQEVILRCVPISNHLYFYWYRQILGQKVEFLVSFYNNEISEKSEIFDDQFSVERPDGSNFTLKIRSTKLEDSAMYFCASKAALLSYEQYFGPGTRLTVT.

The chain couples TRBV27 to TRBJ1-1; D is ambiguous. V shed 5 bases and J shed 3 bases, with 13 bases lying between them. Germline V CDR1 and CDR2: MNHEY, SMNVEV (reference sequence). The CDR3 is 14 amino acids. Here the CDR3 reads CASSPEDGYTEAFF. CDR3 nucleotides: TGTGCCAGCAGTCCTGAGGACGGGTACACTGAAGCTTTCTTT.

The J gene is TRBJ2-5, the V gene TRBV7-2; either TRBD1 or TRBD2 may fit D (5 bases each). V shed 4 bases and J shed 4 bases, with 10 bases lying between them. Germline V gene sequence: CDR1 SGHTA, CDR2 FQGNSA. The CDR3 covers 13 residues. For the CDR3, the DNA is TGTGCCAGCAGCTCCGGGGCCAGAGAGACCCAGTACTTC. Encoded protein: CASSSGARETQYF.

J is TRBJ1-2 and V is TRBV6-5; D remains ambiguous. Germline assignment: CDR1 MNHEY and CDR2 SVGAGI. V lost 2 bases and J lost 6, with 10 bases in between. The CDR3 loop spans 13 amino acids. CDR3 protein: CASSYRRLDGYTF. The CDR3 region has the DNA TGTGCCAGCAGTTACCGTAGACTAGATGGCTACACCTTC.

The chain is built from TRBV19 and TRBJ1-3; D might be TRBD1 (5 bases). The CDR3 covers 14 residues. CDR1 is LNHDA and CDR2 is SQIVND in the germline V gene (reference sequence). V shed 8 bases and J shed 0 bases, with 11 bases lying between them. The CDR3 DNA reads as TGTGCCAGTCAGCAGGGTAGCTCTGGAAACACCATATATTTT. This encodes CASQQGSSGNTIYF.

The chain carries TRBV19 and TRBJ1-6; tentatively, D is TRBD1 (5 bases). Germline CDR1 and CDR2: LNHDA and SQIVND (reference sequence). The CDR3 is 15 residues long. Deletions cut 5 bases from V and 8 bases from J, with 16 bases between. The CDR3 here is CASSSDGGNDSPLHF. The CDR3 DNA sequence: TGTGCCAGTAGTTCCGACGGGGGGAACGATTCACCCCTCCACTTT.

The V gene is TRBV6-1, the J gene TRBJ2-2; D unclear. Germline V gene sequence: CDR1 MNHNS, CDR2 SASEGT. Trimming left V 4 bases short and J 1 base short, with 4 bases between. This CDR3 is built from 13 residues. The CDR3 sequence is CASSAENTGELFF. The DNA of the CDR3 is TGTGCCAGCAGTGCAGAGAACACCGGGGAGCTGTTTTTT.